Listed below are T cell receptor beta chains from one sample, sequenced in a study of a mutant IDH1 vaccine in newly diagnosed glioma. For these receptors, no antigen is known. Method: immunoSEQ multiplex PCR; TCRdb's copy keeps in-frame clones and lacks some. The sample yields 53,000 or so clones, around four fifths seen once. The material was PBMCs, obtained from a glioma patient whose treatment included an IDH1 peptide vaccine. These receptors all stem from a man between 40 and 49 years old with glioma. The conserved cysteine and the conserved F or W are not part of the CDR3 here. Only some rows state a clone size, as once, few, many or a class for expanded clones.

>NA|11|TRBV7-9|TRBJ2-1
ASSLAGAAEQF
>NA|10|TRBV7-2|TRBJ2-7
ASSHQPYEQY
>NA|12|TRBV2|TRBJ2-1
ASSRAIAYNEQF
>NA|13|TRBV30|TRBJ2-6
AWRRQGAGANVLT
>NA|12|TRBV19|TRBJ2-5
ASSQGAAKGTQY
>NA|14|TRBV9|TRBJ2-3
ASSPSGGSWTDTQY
>NA|13|TRBV9|TRBJ1-2
ASSPPGQGAGGYT
>NA|13|TRBV19|TRBJ1-3
ASVLAPTPGNTIY
>NA|12|TRBV29-1|TRBJ1-2
SVPRSIGSGGYT
>NA|12|TRBV10-3|TRBJ2-5
AIRQSSGQETQY
>NA|13|TRBV19|TRBJ1-2
ASSSRAFANYGYT
>NA|14|TRBV30|TRBJ2-3
AWSPPGQPSTDTQY
>NA|12|TRBV7-6|TRBJ1-2
ASSPGQVGYGYT
>NA|14|TRBV5-4|TRBJ2-3
ASSLVGSYSTDTQY
>NA|12|TRBV12-5|TRBJ1-4
ASGRSGTREKLF
>NA|13|TRBV6-1|TRBJ2-3
ASSIRTGAGDTQY
>once|11|TRBV30|TRBJ1-5
AWSVSLREPQH
>NA|12|TRBV9|TRBJ1-2
ASSAAGTHYGYT
>NA|14|TRBV5-4|TRBJ1-1
ASSLEGDILNTEAF
>NA|12|TRBV5-4|TRBJ2-2
ASSWQGPTGELF
>NA|12|TRBV7-9|TRBJ1-4
ASSLSAANEKLF
>NA|9|TRBV7-8|TRBJ2-1
ASARNNEQF
>NA|13|TRBV6-6|TRBJ1-3
ASSYPGTSGNTIY
>once|15|TRBV5-1|TRBJ2-1
ASSRAPGVAANNEQF
>NA|13|TRBV2|TRBJ2-1
ASSAGRGSYNEQF
>NA|13|TRBV7-9|TRBJ1-5
ASSGGTGRIRPQH
>NA|10|TRBV4-1|TRBJ1-2
ASSGFDYGYT
>few|10|TRBV29-1|TRBJ2-7
SVETTDYEQY
>NA|12|TRBV30|TRBJ2-3
AWTLGGSTDTQY